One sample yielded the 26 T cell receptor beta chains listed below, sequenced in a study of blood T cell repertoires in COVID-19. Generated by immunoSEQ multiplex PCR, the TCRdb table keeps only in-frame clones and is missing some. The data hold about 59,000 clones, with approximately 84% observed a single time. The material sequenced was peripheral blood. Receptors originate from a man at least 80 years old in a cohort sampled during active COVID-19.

The CDR3 loop reads CASTPGTSGSNEQFF. The DNA of the CDR3 is TGTGCCAGTACCCCAGGCACTAGCGGATCCAATGAGCAGTTCTTC. V and J are TRBV19 and TRBJ2-1, with 8 bases fitting TRBD2. CDR1 and CDR2 (germline): LNHDA, SQIVND (reference sequence). With 7 bases clipped from V and 6 bases from J, the junction kept 11 bases outside the gene matches. The CDR3 is made up of 15 amino acids.

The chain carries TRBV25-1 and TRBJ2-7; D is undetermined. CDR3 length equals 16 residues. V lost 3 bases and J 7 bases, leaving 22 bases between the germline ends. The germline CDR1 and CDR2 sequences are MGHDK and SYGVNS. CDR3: CASSDSAGILSGEQYF. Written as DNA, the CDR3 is TGTGCCAGCAGTGATTCGGCCGGAATCTTGTCGGGTGAGCAGTACTTC.

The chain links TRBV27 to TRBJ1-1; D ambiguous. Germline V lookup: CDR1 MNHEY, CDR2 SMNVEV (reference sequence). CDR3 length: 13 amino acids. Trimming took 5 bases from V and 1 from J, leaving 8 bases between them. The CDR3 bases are TGTGCCAGCAGTCATCTCGGGAACACTGAAGCTTTCTTT. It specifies CASSHLGNTEAFF.

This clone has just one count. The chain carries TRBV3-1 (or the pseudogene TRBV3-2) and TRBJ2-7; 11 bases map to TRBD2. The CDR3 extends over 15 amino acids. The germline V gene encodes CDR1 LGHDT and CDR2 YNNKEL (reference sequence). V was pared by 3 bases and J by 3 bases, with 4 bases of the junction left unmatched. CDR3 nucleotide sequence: TGTGCCAGCAGCCACTTAACTAGCGGGGGCTACGAGCAGTACTTC. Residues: CASSHLTSGGYEQYF.

CDR3 coding DNA: TGTGCCAGCAGCATCTCGGGAGGCTCCTACAATGAGCAGTTCTTC. Protein: CASSISGGSYNEQFF. The rearrangement links TRBV9 to TRBJ2-1; 7 bases map to TRBD2. This CDR3 region has 15 residues. From germline, CDR1 is SGDLS and CDR2 YYNGEE. V gave up 4 bases and J gave up 0 bases; unmatched junction bases: 4.

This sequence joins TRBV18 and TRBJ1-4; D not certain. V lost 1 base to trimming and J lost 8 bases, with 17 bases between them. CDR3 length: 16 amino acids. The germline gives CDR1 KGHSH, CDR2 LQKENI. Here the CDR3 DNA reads TGTGCCAGCTCACCACGAGTGTTATCGGGGATGGAAAAACTGTTTTTT. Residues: CASSPRVLSGMEKLFF. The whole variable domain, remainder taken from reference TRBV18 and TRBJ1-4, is NAGVMQNPRHLVRRRGQEARLRCSPMKGHSHVYWYRQLPEEGLKFMVYLQKENIIDESGMPKERFSAEFPKEGPSILRIQQVVRGDSAAYFCASSPRVLSGMEKLFFGSGTQLSVL.

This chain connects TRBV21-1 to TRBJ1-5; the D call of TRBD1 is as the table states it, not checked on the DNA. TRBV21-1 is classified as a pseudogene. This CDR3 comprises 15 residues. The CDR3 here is CASSKRGGRDQPQHF. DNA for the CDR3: TGTGCCAGCAGCAAACGAGGGGGTAGAGATCAGCCCCAGCATTTT.

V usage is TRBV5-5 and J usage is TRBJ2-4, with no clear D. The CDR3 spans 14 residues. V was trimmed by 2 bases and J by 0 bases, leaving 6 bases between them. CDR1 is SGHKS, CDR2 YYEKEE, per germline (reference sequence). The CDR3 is CASSFTSAKNIQYF. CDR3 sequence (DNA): TGTGCCAGCAGCTTTACTTCAGCCAAAAACATTCAGTACTTC.

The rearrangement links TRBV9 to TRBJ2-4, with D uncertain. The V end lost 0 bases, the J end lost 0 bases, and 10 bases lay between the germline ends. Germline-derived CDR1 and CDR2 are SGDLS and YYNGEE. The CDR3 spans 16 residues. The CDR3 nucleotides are TGTGCCAGCAGCGTAGACCCCGTCGGAGCCAAAAACATTCAGTACTTC. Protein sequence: CASSVDPVGAKNIQYF.

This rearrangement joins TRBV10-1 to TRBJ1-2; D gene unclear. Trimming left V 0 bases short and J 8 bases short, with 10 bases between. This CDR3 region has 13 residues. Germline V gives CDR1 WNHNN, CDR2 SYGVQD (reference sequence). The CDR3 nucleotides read TGCGCCAGCAGTGAGTCGACCCTCGGGGGCTACACCTTC. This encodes CASSESTLGGYTF.

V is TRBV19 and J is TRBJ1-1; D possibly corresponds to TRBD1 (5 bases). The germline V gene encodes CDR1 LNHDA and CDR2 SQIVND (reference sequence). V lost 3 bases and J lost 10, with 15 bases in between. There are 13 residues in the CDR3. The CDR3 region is CASSIPQVGRAFF. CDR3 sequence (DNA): TGTGCCAGTAGTATTCCACAGGTGGGTCGAGCTTTCTTT. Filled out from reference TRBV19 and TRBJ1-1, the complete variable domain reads DGGITQSPKYLFRKEGQNVTLSCEQNLNHDAMYWYRQDPGQGLRLIYYSQIVNDFQKGDIAEGYSVSREKKESFPLTVTSAQKNPTAFYLCASSIPQVGRAFFGQGTRLTVV.

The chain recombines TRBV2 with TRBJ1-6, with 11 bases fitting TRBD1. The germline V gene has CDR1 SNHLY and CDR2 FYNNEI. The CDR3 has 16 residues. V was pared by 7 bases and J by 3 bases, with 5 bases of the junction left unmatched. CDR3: CASTRDRGVYNSPLHF. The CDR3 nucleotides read TGTGCCAGCACCCGGGACAGGGGGGTCTATAATTCACCCCTCCACTTT. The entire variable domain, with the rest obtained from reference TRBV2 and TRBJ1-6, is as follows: EPEVTQTPSHQVTQMGQEVILRCVPISNHLYFYWYRQILGQKVEFLVSFYNNEISEKSEIFDDQFSVERPDGSNFTLKIRSTKLEDSAMYFCASTRDRGVYNSPLHFGNGTRLTVT.

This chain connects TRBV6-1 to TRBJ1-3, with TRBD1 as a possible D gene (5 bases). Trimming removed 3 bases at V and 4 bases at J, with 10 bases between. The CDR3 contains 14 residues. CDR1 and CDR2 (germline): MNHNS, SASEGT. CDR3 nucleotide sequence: TGTGCCAGCAGTGAGGGGGGTCTCGGAAACACCATATATTTT. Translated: CASSEGGLGNTIYF.

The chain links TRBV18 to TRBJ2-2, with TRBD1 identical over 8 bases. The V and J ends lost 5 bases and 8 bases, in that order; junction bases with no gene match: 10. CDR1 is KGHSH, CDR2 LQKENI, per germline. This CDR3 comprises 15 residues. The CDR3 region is CASSAGQGIVGELFF. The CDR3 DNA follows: TGTGCCAGCTCAGCAGGACAGGGAATCGTGGGGGAGCTGTTTTTT.

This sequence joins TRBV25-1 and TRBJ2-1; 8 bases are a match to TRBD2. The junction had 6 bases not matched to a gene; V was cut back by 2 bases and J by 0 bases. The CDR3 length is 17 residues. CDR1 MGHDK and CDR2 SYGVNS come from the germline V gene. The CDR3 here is CASSELGGRSSYNEQFF. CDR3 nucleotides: TGTGCCAGCAGTGAACTGGGCGGGAGGTCCTCCTACAATGAGCAGTTCTTC.

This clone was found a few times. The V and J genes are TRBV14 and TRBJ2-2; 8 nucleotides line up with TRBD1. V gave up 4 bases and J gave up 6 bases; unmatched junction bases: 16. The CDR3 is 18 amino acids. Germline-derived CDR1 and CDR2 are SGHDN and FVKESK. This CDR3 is CASSLLGQGARRSGELFF. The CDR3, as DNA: TGTGCCAGCAGCCTTTTGGGCCAGGGGGCGCGCCGTTCCGGGGAGCTGTTTTTT.

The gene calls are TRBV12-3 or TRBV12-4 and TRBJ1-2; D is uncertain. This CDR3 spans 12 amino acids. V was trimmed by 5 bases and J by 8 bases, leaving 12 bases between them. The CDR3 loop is CASSRPLGGYTF. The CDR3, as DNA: TGTGCCAGCAGTCGACCCCTAGGAGGCTACACCTTC.

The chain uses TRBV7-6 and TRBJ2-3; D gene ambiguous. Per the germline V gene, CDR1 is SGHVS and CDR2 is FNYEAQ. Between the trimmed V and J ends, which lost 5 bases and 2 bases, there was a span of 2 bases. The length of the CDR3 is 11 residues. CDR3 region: CASSHTDTQYF. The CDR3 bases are TGTGCCAGCAGCCACACAGATACGCAGTATTTT.

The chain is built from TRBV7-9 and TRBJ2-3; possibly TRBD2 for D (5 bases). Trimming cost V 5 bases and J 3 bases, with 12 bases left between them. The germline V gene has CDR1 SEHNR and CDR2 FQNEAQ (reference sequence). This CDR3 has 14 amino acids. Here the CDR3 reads CASSRGSYTDTQYF. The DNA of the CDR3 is TGTGCCAGCAGCCGGGGATCGTATACAGATACGCAGTATTTT.

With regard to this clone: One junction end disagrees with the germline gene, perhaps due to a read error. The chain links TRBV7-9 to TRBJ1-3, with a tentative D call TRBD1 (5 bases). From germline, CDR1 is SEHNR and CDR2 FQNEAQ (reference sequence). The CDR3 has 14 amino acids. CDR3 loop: CASSLRRAGNTIYF. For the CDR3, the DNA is TGTGCCAGCAGCTTGCGCAGGGCTGGGAACACCATATATTTT. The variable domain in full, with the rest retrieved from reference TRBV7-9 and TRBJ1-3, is DTGVSQNPRHKITKRGQNVTFRCDPISEHNRLYWYRQTLGQGPEFLTYFQNEAQLEKSRLLSDRFSAERPKGSFSTLEIQRTEQGDSAMYLCASSLRRAGNTIYFGEGSWLTVV.

The CDR3: CASRGTGRTFF. The CDR3 bases are TGTGCCAGCAGAGGGACAGGGAGAACTTTCTTT. The chain carries TRBV5-4 and TRBJ1-1; 9 positions agree with TRBD1. Germline V gives CDR1 SGHNT, CDR2 YYREEE (reference sequence). The CDR3 has 11 amino acids. Trimming removed 5 bases from V and 12 bases from J; junction bases left unmatched: 5.

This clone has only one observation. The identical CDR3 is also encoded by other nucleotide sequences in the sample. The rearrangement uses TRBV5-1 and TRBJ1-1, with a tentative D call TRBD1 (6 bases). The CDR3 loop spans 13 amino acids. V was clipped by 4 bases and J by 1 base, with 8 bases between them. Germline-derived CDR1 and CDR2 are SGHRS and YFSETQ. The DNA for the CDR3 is TGCGCCAGCAGCCAGGGACAGAACACTGAAGCTTTCTTT. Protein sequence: CASSQGQNTEAFF.

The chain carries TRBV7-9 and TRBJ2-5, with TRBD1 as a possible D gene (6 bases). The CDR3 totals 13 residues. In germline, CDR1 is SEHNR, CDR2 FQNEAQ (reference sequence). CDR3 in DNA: TGTGCACTCGGATCGGGGCAGGGGGAGACCCAGTACTTC. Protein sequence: CALGSGQGETQYF.

CDR3 region: CASSLVAGGPSTDTQYF. The CDR3 DNA reads TGTGCCAGCAGCTTGGTAGCGGGGGGGCCGAGCACAGATACGCAGTATTTT. This chain uses TRBV5-4 with TRBJ2-3; 11 positions agree with TRBD2. Per germline, CDR1 SGHNT and CDR2 YYREEE (reference sequence). The CDR3 contains 17 residues. V lost 0 bases and J lost 0; bases outside the gene matches: 3.

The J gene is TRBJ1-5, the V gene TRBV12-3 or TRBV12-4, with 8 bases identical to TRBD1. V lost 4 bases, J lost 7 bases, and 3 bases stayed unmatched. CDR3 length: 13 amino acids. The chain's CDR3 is CASSWTGLQPQHF. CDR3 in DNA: TGTGCCAGCAGTTGGACAGGGTTGCAGCCCCAGCATTTT.

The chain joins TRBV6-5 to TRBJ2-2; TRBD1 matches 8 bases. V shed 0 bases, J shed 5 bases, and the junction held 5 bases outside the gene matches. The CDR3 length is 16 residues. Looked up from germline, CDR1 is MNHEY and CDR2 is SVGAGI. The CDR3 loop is CASSYSTGVRTGELFF. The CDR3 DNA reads TGTGCCAGCAGTTACTCGACAGGGGTGAGGACCGGGGAGCTGTTTTTT.